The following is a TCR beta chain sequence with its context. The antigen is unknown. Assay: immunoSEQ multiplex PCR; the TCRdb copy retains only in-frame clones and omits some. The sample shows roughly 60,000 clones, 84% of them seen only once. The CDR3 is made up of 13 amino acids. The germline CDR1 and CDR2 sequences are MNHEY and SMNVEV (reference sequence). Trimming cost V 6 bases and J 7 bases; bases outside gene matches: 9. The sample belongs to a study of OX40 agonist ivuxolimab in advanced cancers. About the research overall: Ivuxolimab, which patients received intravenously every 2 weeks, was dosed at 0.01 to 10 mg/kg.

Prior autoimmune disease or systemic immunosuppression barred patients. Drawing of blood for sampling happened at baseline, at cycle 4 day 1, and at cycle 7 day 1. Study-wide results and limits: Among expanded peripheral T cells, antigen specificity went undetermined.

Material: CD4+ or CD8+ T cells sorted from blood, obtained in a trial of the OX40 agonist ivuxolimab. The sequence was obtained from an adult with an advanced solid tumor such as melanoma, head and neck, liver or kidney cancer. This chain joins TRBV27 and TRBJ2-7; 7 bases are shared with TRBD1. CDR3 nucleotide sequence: TGTGCCAGCAGAAAGGACAGGTCTAGGGAGCAGTACTTC. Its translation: CASRKDRSREQYF.